A single sample gave rise to the 2 T cell receptor beta chains below, sequenced in a study of blood T cells in healthy people across ages. PCR was performed a second time for about 7 to 11 cycles using a sample-barcoded 5' primer and a J-beta primer mix. Using its own MiXCR run on the 5' RACE reads, TCRdb lists one record per CDR3 protein. The sample has more than 750,000 distinct CDR3 sequences, 25% to 35% seen once; the top ten hold 10%. These records were also assigned to another study, of T cells of mothers and their children.

The sequencing input was blood. These receptors all come from a woman aged 40-49 years in good health.

The rearrangement uses TRBV5-1 and TRBJ2-7, with 9 bases fitting TRBD1. CDR1 and CDR2 (germline): SGHRS, YFSETQ. This CDR3 is built from 16 residues. J was trimmed by 4 bases and V by 4 bases; bases with no gene match: 12. The CDR3 DNA sequence: TGCGCCAGCAGCCCTCCCGGGACAGGGAGAAGGTACGAGCAGTACTTC. Translation: CASSPPGTGRRYEQYF.

About this clonotype itself: This clone may be a read error of a much larger clone one base away. The rearrangement joins TRBV24-1 to TRBJ2-7; D is perhaps TRBD1 (6 bases). The closer fit of TRBJ2-4 to the DNA end suggests the J call may be wrong. The CDR3 totals 13 residues. Looked up from germline, CDR1 is KGHDR and CDR2 is SFDVKD. The CDR3 protein is CATRDPGHDIQYF. CDR3 nucleotide sequence: TGTGCCACCAGGGACCCGGGACACGACATTCAGTACTTC.